These 24 T cell receptor beta chains were sequenced from one sample in a study of blood T cell repertoires in COVID-19. The assay was immunoSEQ multiplex PCR, and TCRdb's table has in-frame clones only and misses some. There are some 200,000 clones in the sample; 70% to 90% occur only once, and around 3% lies in the top ten. What was sequenced was peripheral blood. The receptors come from a man over 45 who had recovered from COVID-19.

This sequence joins TRBV21-1 and TRBJ1-2; TRBD1, the D gene given by the table, was not confirmed from the DNA. TRBV21-1 represents a pseudogene. This CDR3 is 16 amino acids long. CDR3 residues: CASTCTSPGSNYGYTF. The CDR3, as DNA: TGTGCCAGCACCTGCACATCCCCAGGTTCTAACTATGGCTACACCTTC.

Here the CDR3 DNA reads TGCAGCGTTGGGCTAGCGGGAGGTGACGAGCAGTACTTC. Its protein is CSVGLAGGDEQYF. The chain employs TRBV29-1 and TRBJ2-7; 11 nucleotides agree with TRBD2. Trimming cost V 4 bases and J 5 bases; bases outside gene matches: 4. Germline V CDR1 and CDR2: SQVTM, ANQGSEA. This CDR3 has 13 residues.

The CDR3 region is CASSSGVNTEAFF. The CDR3 DNA sequence: TGTGCCAGCTCCTCAGGGGTGAACACTGAAGCTTTCTTT. The chain employs TRBV18 and TRBJ1-1; a weak D match, TRBD1 (6 bases). V was trimmed by 6 bases and J by 0 bases, leaving 8 bases between them. Germline V CDR1 and CDR2: KGHSH, LQKENI. The CDR3 extends over 13 amino acids.

The chain couples TRBV9 to TRBJ2-2, with D perhaps matching TRBD1 (6 bases). V was shortened by 3 bases and J by 1 base, with 7 bases between the two germline ends. The germline gives CDR1 SGDLS, CDR2 YYNGEE. The CDR3 is made up of 14 amino acids. DNA of the CDR3: TGTGCCAGCAGCGGGGGGCTGAACACCGGGGAGCTGTTTTTT. This codes for CASSGGLNTGELFF.

The V call is TRBV3-1 (or the pseudogene TRBV3-2), the J call TRBJ1-4; TRBD1 might be the D (5 bases). The CDR3 has 16 residues. V shed 4 bases and J shed 8 bases, with 20 bases lying between them. Germline V gene lookup returns CDR1 LGHDT and CDR2 YNNKEL (reference sequence). CDR3: CASSPRYRGVEEKLFF. DNA of the CDR3: TGTGCCAGCAGCCCACGCTATCGGGGGGTAGAGGAAAAACTGTTTTTT.

The V and J genes are TRBV5-1 and TRBJ1-6; D is undetermined. Germline CDR1 is SGHRS and CDR2 is YFSETQ. The CDR3 runs to 15 residues. V lost 4 bases, J lost 0 bases, and 8 bases lay in between. The DNA of the CDR3 is TGCGCCAGCAGCGACGGGAGCTCCTATAATTCACCCCTCCACTTT. This gives the protein CASSDGSSYNSPLHF.

The rearrangement uses TRBV28 and TRBJ1-2; TRBD1 agrees at 8 bases. Unmatched junction bases numbered 10, after V lost 3 bases and J lost 7 bases. This CDR3 is 15 amino acids long. Germline values: CDR1 MDHEN, CDR2 SYDVKM. CDR3 in DNA: TGTGCCAGCAGTTTCTCCGGGACAGGAGGGGGTGGCTACACCTTC. It is translated as CASSFSGTGGGGYTF.

The chain has TRBV10-2 and TRBJ2-5; D gene unclear. V was shortened by 3 bases and J by 1 base, with 12 bases between the two germline ends. The CDR3 is 15 residues long. The germline CDR1 and CDR2 sequences are WSHSY and SAAADI. The CDR3 nucleotides read TGCGCCAGCAGTGATAACAGTAACCCCCAAGAGACCCAGTACTTC. Translating it yields CASSDNSNPQETQYF.

The genes are TRBV10-1 and TRBJ2-5; 10 bases map to TRBD2. Germline V CDR1 and CDR2: WNHNN, SYGVQD (reference sequence). After removal of 3 bases from V and 5 bases from J, the junction contained 6 bases not matched to a gene. The CDR3 covers 15 residues. CDR3 in amino acids: CASSDSGRAWETQYF. CDR3 nucleotide sequence: TGCGCCAGCAGTGACAGCGGGAGGGCGTGGGAGACCCAGTACTTC.

DNA of the CDR3: TGTGCCAGCAGCGTATGGGGGACAGGCTACAATGAGCAGTTCTTC. Its protein is CASSVWGTGYNEQFF. The chain couples TRBV9 to TRBJ2-1; 8 nucleotides match TRBD1. Germline CDR1 SGDLS, CDR2 YYNGEE. CDR3 size: 15 residues. The V gene end was trimmed by 1 base and the J gene end by 3 bases; junction bases not matched to a gene: 3.

The rearrangement links TRBV7-9 to TRBJ2-1; TRBD2 matches 10 bases. V trimming: 2 bases; J trimming: 6 bases; junction bases outside the gene matches: 4. The CDR3 has 15 residues. CDR1 and CDR2 (germline): SEHNR, FQNEAQ (reference sequence). CDR3 coding DNA: TGTGCCAGCAGCTTAACTAGCGGGGATCCCAATGAGCAGTTCTTC. This translates into CASSLTSGDPNEQFF.

The V and J genes are TRBV27 and TRBJ2-5; weak D call: TRBD2 (5 bases). V lost 5 bases and J lost 4, with 17 bases in between. The CDR3 runs 15 residues. CDR1 is MNHEY and CDR2 is SMNVEV in the germline V gene (reference sequence). CDR3: CASSPWEAGGETQYF. CDR3 nucleotide sequence: TGTGCCAGCAGTCCATGGGAAGCAGGAGGAGAGACCCAGTACTTC.

The gene calls are TRBV27 and TRBJ1-2; the match to TRBD1 covers 10 bases. This CDR3 is 15 amino acids long. CDR1 and CDR2 (germline): MNHEY, SMNVEV (reference sequence). V lost 6 bases, J lost 4 bases, and 8 bases stayed unmatched. The CDR3 here is CASRGQGKASYGYTF. The CDR3 bases are TGTGCCAGCAGGGGACAGGGGAAAGCGAGCTATGGCTACACCTTC.

This chain connects TRBV5-1 to TRBJ2-1, with D maybe TRBD2 (5 bases). The CDR3 has 15 residues. The V and J ends lost 0 bases and 3 bases respectively, with 10 bases between them. Per germline, CDR1 SGHRS and CDR2 YFSETQ. This CDR3 is CASSLAETNYNEQFF. In DNA form, the CDR3 reads TGCGCCAGCAGCTTGGCAGAGACTAACTACAATGAGCAGTTCTTC.

V gene TRBV19 combines with J gene TRBJ2-1; 10 bases agree with TRBD2. V was clipped by 2 bases and J by 4 bases; unmatched bases: 2. Germline CDR1 and CDR2: LNHDA and SQIVND (reference sequence). CDR3 length: 15 residues. The CDR3 region is CASSIWTSGYNEQFF. Here the CDR3 DNA reads TGTGCCAGTAGTATATGGACTAGCGGTTACAATGAGCAGTTCTTC. Complete variable domain (other parts from reference TRBV19 and TRBJ2-1): DGGITQSPKYLFRKEGQNVTLSCEQNLNHDAMYWYRQDPGQGLRLIYYSQIVNDFQKGDIAEGYSVSREKKESFPLTVTSAQKNPTAFYLCASSIWTSGYNEQFFGPGTRLTVL.

V usage is TRBV19 and J usage is TRBJ2-3, with a weak D call TRBD2 (5 bases). The CDR3 loop spans 14 amino acids. The V gene's germline CDR1 is LNHDA and CDR2 SQIVND (reference sequence). V was shortened by 6 bases and J by 7 bases, with 17 bases between the two germline ends. The CDR3 coding sequence is TGTGCCAGTAGCGGAGGTAGCGTGGGAAATACGCAGTATTTT. Its translation is CASSGGSVGNTQYF.

The chain uses TRBV5-1 and TRBJ2-7; 8 bases match TRBD2. The V and J ends lost 2 bases and 0 bases, in that order; junction bases with no gene match: 4. CDR1 SGHRS and CDR2 YFSETQ come from the germline V gene. This CDR3 is 15 amino acids long. The CDR3 protein is CASSFGTRGSYEQYF. The CDR3 coding sequence is TGCGCCAGCAGCTTTGGGACTAGGGGCTCCTACGAGCAGTACTTC.

The chain recombines TRBV3-1 (or the pseudogene TRBV3-2) with TRBJ2-1; D unclear. V was shortened by 4 bases and J by 4 bases, with 8 bases between the two germline ends. Per germline, CDR1 LGHDT and CDR2 YNNKEL (reference sequence). The CDR3 length is 13 residues. The CDR3 coding sequence is TGTGCCAGCAGCCGGAACGGGTACAATGAGCAGTTCTTC. It codes for CASSRNGYNEQFF.

The CDR3 DNA is TGTGCCAGCAGCTTGGGGGACAACCCTGAAGCTTTCTTT. Encoded protein: CASSLGDNPEAFF. The gene calls are TRBV5-6 and TRBJ1-1, with a weak D call TRBD1 (6 bases). CDR3 size: 13 residues. The V gene's germline CDR1 is SGHDT and CDR2 YYEEEE. V lost 0 bases, J lost 6 bases, and 9 bases lay in between.

This clone was seen once. The chain combines TRBV6-5 with TRBJ1-6; D uncertain. This CDR3 region has 13 residues. Germline CDR1 reads MNHEY; CDR2 reads SVGAGI. V dropped 7 bases and J dropped 7 bases, with 11 bases sitting between them. This CDR3 reads CASTTTGNSPLHF. CDR3 DNA: TGTGCCAGCACTACGACGGGGAATTCACCCCTCCACTTT.

V gene TRBV29-1 combines with J gene TRBJ2-2; TRBD1 agrees at 7 bases. Trimming took 6 bases from V and 9 from J; bases not matched to a gene: 10. Looked up from germline, CDR1 is SQVTM and CDR2 is ANQGSEA. The CDR3 loop spans 13 amino acids. The CDR3 bases are TGCAGCGTGATCCGGGACAGCGCCCGGGAGCTGTTTTTT. Translated: CSVIRDSARELFF.

The rearrangement uses TRBV6-1 and TRBJ2-5, with D possibly TRBD1 on 6 matching bases. Trimming removed 2 bases at V and 3 bases at J, with 16 bases between. CDR1 MNHNS and CDR2 SASEGT come from the germline V gene. The CDR3 spans 16 residues. CDR3 sequence reads: CASSEPGIGGKETQYF. CDR3 in DNA: TGTGCCAGCAGTGAACCCGGTATAGGGGGAAAAGAGACCCAGTACTTC.

The chain couples TRBV28 to TRBJ1-2; possible D gene TRBD1, 5 bases. Trimming removed 4 bases from V and 5 bases from J, with 20 bases in between. The germline CDR1 and CDR2 sequences are MDHEN and SYDVKM. The CDR3 sequence is 16 residues long. Here the CDR3 reads CASSSPPQQASYGYTF. CDR3 bases: TGTGCCAGCAGTTCTCCTCCTCAACAGGCTTCGTATGGCTACACCTTC.

CDR3 DNA: TGTGCCAGCAGTTTATGGACAGGGAAGGCGCACGAGCAGTACTTC. Its protein is CASSLWTGKAHEQYF. The chain couples TRBV27 to TRBJ2-7; TRBD1 agrees at 8 bases. With V trimmed by 1 base and J by 5 bases, 7 bases remained unmatched. Germline-derived CDR1 and CDR2 are MNHEY and SMNVEV (reference sequence). This CDR3 is built from 15 residues.